The sample holds a few counts of the clone carrying this T cell receptor (beta chain). Its target is not known. From 5'RACE with constant-segment primers came TCR alpha and TCR beta cDNA libraries that carried sample barcodes and UMIs. TCRdb recomputed calls from the 5' RACE reads with MiXCR, one row per CDR3 protein. The data show roughly 190,000 distinct CDR3 sequences, about 17% seen once. This record comes from a study of T-cell memory formation after mild COVID-19. Unmatched junction bases numbered 6, after V lost 5 bases and J lost 3 bases. This CDR3 is 13 amino acids long. CDR1 is SQVTM, CDR2 ANQGSEA, per germline. Study-wide findings and caveats: The appearance of some responding clones in pre-infection memory suggested that cross-reactive memory joined.

This chain joins TRBV29-1 and TRBJ1-1; 7 nucleotides agree with TRBD1. The sequencing input was PBMCs or a T cell subset sorted from them (not recorded which). This sequence originates from an adult woman who had mild COVID-19 (a few samples of this study predate the infection). Cell type and time point are not known. CDR3 region: CSVRDRTYTEAFF. CDR3 sequence (DNA): TGCAGCGTTCGGGACAGAACATACACTGAAGCTTTCTTT. Based on the CDR3 plus reference TRBV29-1 and TRBJ1-1, the full variable domain is SAVISQKPSRDICQRGTSLTIQCQVDSQVTMMFWYRQQPGQSLTLIATANQGSEATYESGFVIDKFPISRPNLTFSTLTVSNMSPEDSSIYLCSVRDRTYTEAFFGQGTRLTVV.